Presented here are 6 T cell receptor beta chains from one specimen sequenced in a study of blood T cell repertoires in COVID-19. Clones were sequenced by immunoSEQ multiplex PCR, and TCRdb holds only the in-frame ones, with some missing. The table has roughly 6,800 clones, 70% to 90% seen once; the top ten hold about a sixth. The source material was peripheral blood. The receptor source for this set is a human donor in a cohort sampled during active COVID-19.

V gene TRBV2 combines with J gene TRBJ1-4; D perhaps matches TRBD1 (6 bases). This CDR3 region has 16 residues. V was pared by 3 bases and J by 4 bases, with 15 bases between. Germline CDR1 SNHLY, CDR2 FYNNEI. The CDR3 sequence is CASSDYQGPNNEKLFF. CDR3 DNA: TGTGCCAGCAGTGATTATCAGGGGCCCAATAATGAAAAACTGTTTTTT.

This clone came up once. The chain recombines TRBV5-1 with TRBJ1-3, with D possibly matching TRBD1 (5 bases). The V end was cut by 2 bases, the J end by 4 bases, with 7 bases between. Germline CDR1 reads SGHRS; CDR2 reads YFSETQ. The CDR3 length is 13 residues. This CDR3 reads CASSLQAGNTIYF. CDR3 bases: TGCGCCAGCAGCTTACAGGCCGGAAACACCATATATTTT.

The chain has TRBV4-1 and TRBJ2-5, with 9 bases aligning to TRBD2. Germline V gives CDR1 MGHRA, CDR2 YSYEKL. CDR3 length equals 15 residues. V lost 2 bases, J lost 3 bases, and 4 bases stayed unmatched. DNA for the CDR3: TGCGCCAGCAGCCAAAGACTAGCGGAGAAAGAGACCCAGTACTTC. Its protein product is CASSQRLAEKETQYF.

V and J are TRBV7-2 and TRBJ1-5, with D perhaps TRBD1 (5 bases). CDR3 length equals 14 residues. Germline V CDR1 and CDR2: SGHTA, FQGNSA. V was pared by 5 bases and J by 6 bases, with 14 bases between. The CDR3 reads CASSPRGGAQPQHF. The CDR3 nucleotides read TGTGCCAGCAGCCCAAGGGGCGGTGCTCAGCCCCAGCATTTT.

This chain connects TRBV5-1 to TRBJ2-5; D gene unclear. V was pared by 1 base and J by 1 base, with 11 bases between. The germline CDR1 and CDR2 sequences are SGHRS and YFSETQ. The length of the CDR3 is 15 residues. The DNA for the CDR3 is TGCGCCAGCAGCTTGCTGTCGAAACTCCAAGAGACCCAGTACTTC. It yields the protein CASSLLSKLQETQYF. The complete variable domain, with remaining parts taken from reference TRBV5-1 and TRBJ2-5, reads KAGVTQTPRYLIKTRGQQVTLSCSPISGHRSVSWYQQTPGQGLQFLFEYFSETQRNKGNFPGRFSGRQFSNSRSEMNVSTLELGDSALYLCASSLLSKLQETQYFGPGTRLLVL.

J is TRBJ2-1 and V is TRBV2, with D perhaps TRBD2 (6 bases). The V and J ends lost 4 bases and 2 bases respectively, with 6 bases between them. CDR3 length equals 13 residues. Germline V gene sequence: CDR1 SNHLY, CDR2 FYNNEI. CDR3 loop: CASSGTTYNEQFF. As DNA, the CDR3 is TGTGCCAGCAGTGGGACTACCTACAATGAGCAGTTCTTC.